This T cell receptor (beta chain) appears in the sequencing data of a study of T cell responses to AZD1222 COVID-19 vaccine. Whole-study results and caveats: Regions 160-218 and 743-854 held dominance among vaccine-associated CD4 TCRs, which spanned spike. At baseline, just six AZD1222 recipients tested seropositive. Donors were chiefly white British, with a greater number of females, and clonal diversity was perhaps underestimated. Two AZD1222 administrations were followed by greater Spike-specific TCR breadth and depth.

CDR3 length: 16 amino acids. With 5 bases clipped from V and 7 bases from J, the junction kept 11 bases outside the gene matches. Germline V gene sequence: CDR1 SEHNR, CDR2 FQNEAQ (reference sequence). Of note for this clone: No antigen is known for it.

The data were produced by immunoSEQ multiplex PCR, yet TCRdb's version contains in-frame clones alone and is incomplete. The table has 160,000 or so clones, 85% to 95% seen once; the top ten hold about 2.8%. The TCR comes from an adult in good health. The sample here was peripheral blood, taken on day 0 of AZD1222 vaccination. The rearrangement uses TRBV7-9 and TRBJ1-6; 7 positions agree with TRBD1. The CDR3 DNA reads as TGTGCCAGCAGCACCACACAGGGGAGGGCGAATTCACCCCTCCACTTT. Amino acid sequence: CASSTTQGRANSPLHF.